This T cell receptor beta chain emerged from a study of response to subunit inactivated influenza vaccine. Study findings and constraints: Few additional T cells are recruited per seasonal influenza vaccination, authors suggested.

CDR3 size: 16 residues. The germline V gene has CDR1 SGHVS and CDR2 FQNEAQ. With V trimmed by 4 bases and J by 4 bases, 7 bases remained unmatched. TCRdb reprocessed the RT-PCR reads via MiXCR and lists one record per CDR3 protein. Of roughly 170,000 distinct CDR3 sequences listed, about 9.3% are singletons. Concerning this clonotype itself: Its target is not known.

The input for sequencing was non-naive T cells sorted from PBMCs, taken on the day of vaccination. This chain uses TRBV7-8 with TRBJ2-5; TRBD1 matches 12 bases. The sequence was obtained from a middle-aged man who received an inactivated influenza vaccine. The chain's CDR3 is CASSSGTGGAGETQYF. In nucleotides, the CDR3 is TGTGCCAGCAGCTCCGGGACAGGGGGCGCCGGAGAGACCCAGTACTTC.